The source of this T cell receptor beta chain is a study of shared clonotypes between healthy human individuals. Unsorted samples, those not sorted, used roughly 100 million PBMCs for genomic DNA. Libraries were prepared by immunoSEQ multiplex PCR; TCRdb keeps only in-frame clonotypes and omits some of them. In the table there are about half a million clones, 60% to 80% of which are singletons. From germline, CDR1 is LNHDA and CDR2 SQIVND (reference sequence). V dropped 6 bases and J dropped 2 bases, with 13 bases sitting between them. The length of the CDR3 is 14 residues. This clone has ten or more counts.

This clonotype originated in a woman aged 40 to 55 in good health. Some clones in this sample may be carry-over from other donors' samples. The sample taken for sequencing was PBMCs. This chain links TRBV19 with TRBJ1-1; a weak D match, TRBD1 (5 bases). The CDR3 DNA reads TGTGCCAGTAGCACGCCGGGGACCAACACTGAAGCTTTCTTT. Translating gives CASSTPGTNTEAFF.